The T cell receptor beta chain described here comes from a study of blood T cell repertoires in COVID-19. The V segment lost 0 bases and the J segment 5 bases; nucleotides outside the gene matches: 7. The CDR3 is 15 residues long. Germline V gives CDR1 SGHRS, CDR2 YFSETQ. Repertoires were generated with immunoSEQ multiplex PCR, while TCRdb's copy carries only in-frame clones and drops some. The sample has around 320,000 clones, roughly 86% seen once. Seattle's cohort entered during active infection and was followed longitudinally. The sequence was collected from a woman aged 30 to 39 with COVID-19, enrolled during active disease. Sequencing was done on a sample of peripheral blood. This chain joins TRBV5-1 and TRBJ1-2; 7 bases agree with TRBD1. CDR3 DNA: TGCGCCAGCAGCTTGGGGGACAGCTGGGGATATGGCTACACCTTC. This encodes CASSLGDSWGYGYTF.